This T cell receptor beta chain was retrieved from a study of metastatic and nonmetastatic thyroid tumors. Study-level points and caveats: The study reportedly found significantly higher TCR beta diversity in malignant thyroid tumors than benign nodules, in blood and tumor.

TCRdb re-processed the PCR reads through MiXCR. This table holds approximately 86,000 clones, approximately 12% found once. The sample holds many counts of this clone. Its cognate antigen is unknown. Each patient came to thyroid surgery without any prior treatment (of any kind). The length of the CDR3 is 14 residues. Germline assignment: CDR1 SGHRS and CDR2 YFSETQ. V was pared by 4 bases and J by 9 bases, with 10 bases of the junction left unmatched. The source material was tumor tissue. The sequence came from a female donor with papillary thyroid cancer or a benign thyroid nodule (not recorded which). Some clones in this sample may be carry-over from other donors' samples. The chain couples TRBV5-1 to TRBJ1-2; TRBD1 matches 9 bases. The CDR3 DNA reads as TGCGCCAGCAGCCCTCCGGGACAGGGATCCCGCTACACCTTC. Translated, it gives CASSPPGQGSRYTF.